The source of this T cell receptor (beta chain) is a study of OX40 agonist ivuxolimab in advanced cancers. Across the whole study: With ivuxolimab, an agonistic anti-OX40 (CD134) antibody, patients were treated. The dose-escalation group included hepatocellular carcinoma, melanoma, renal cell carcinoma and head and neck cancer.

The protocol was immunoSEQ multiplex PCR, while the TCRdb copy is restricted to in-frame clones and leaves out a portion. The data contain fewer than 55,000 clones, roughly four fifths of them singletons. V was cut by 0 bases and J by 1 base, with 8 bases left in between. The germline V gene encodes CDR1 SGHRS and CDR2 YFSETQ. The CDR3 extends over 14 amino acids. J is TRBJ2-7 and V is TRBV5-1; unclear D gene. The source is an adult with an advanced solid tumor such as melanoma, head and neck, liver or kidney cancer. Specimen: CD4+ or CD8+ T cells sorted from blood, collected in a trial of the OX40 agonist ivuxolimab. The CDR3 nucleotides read TGCGCCAGCAGCTTGGCGACGGATTCCTACGAGCAGTACTTC. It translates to CASSLATDSYEQYF. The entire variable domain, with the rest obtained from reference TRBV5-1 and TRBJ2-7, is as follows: KAGVTQTPRYLIKTRGQQVTLSCSPISGHRSVSWYQQTPGQGLQFLFEYFSETQRNKGNFPGRFSGRQFSNSRSEMNVSTLELGDSALYLCASSLATDSYEQYFGPGTRLTVT.